This TCR beta chain comes out of a study of T cells in Graves' hyperthyroidism and ophthalmopathy. General study findings and limits: Blood shared most expanded thyroid clonotypes above 0.001. A 13 V-J model separated ophthalmopathy from stable hyperthyroidism.

TCR beta CDR3 sequences were amplified from RNA transcripts. HTBI primers were used for first-round RT-PCR of the TCR CDR3. TCRdb fed the multiplex PCR reads into MiXCR, producing one record per CDR3 protein. The data contain hundreds of thousands of distinct CDR3 sequences, about 38% of them singletons. Diagnosis of hyperthyroidism was new in patients aged 18 to 65, and its duration was under 2 months. Exclusion criteria comprised uncontrolled infection, other autoimmune disease, pregnancy or lactation. This clonotype was found many times. Its target is unknown. This CDR3 is built from 13 residues. Germline V gives CDR1 SGHDN, CDR2 FVKESK. V shed 6 bases and J shed 9 bases, with 17 bases lying between them.

The genes are TRBV14 and TRBJ2-5, with D tentatively TRBD2 (5 bases). Source material: blood. The clonotype comes from a man younger than 30 with Graves' hyperthyroidism. This chain's CDR3 is CASSQRTDGAQYF. The CDR3 nucleotides read TGTGCCAGCAGTCAAAGAACTGACGGGGCCCAGTACTTC.